One sample yielded the 22 T cell receptor beta chains listed below, sequenced in a study of blood T cell repertoires in COVID-19 (dated by TCRdb to about 2020). The library was produced with the immunoSEQ multiplex PCR assay. Sourced from immuneACCESS, this table was stored by TCRdb with only in-frame sequences that have V and J called. A share of the clones is absent; for the studies checked, an unresolved V gene accounts for under half, and the remainder has no known explanation. A total of about 290,000 clones appear in this sample, about 85% of them only once. 4% to 5% of the sample belongs to the ten largest clones. Sequencing was done on a sample of peripheral blood. The receptors shown here come from a woman between 50 and 59 years old with active or convalescent COVID-19.

V usage is TRBV2 and J usage is TRBJ1-2; D is ambiguous. The germline V and J ends were trimmed by 8 bases and 2 bases, with 12 bases remaining between them. Germline V gene lookup returns CDR1 SNHLY and CDR2 FYNNEI. CDR3 length: 13 amino acids. CDR3 amino acids: CASPYSTNYGYTF. In DNA form, the CDR3 reads TGTGCCAGCCCCTACAGTACCAACTATGGCTACACCTTC.

The chain joins TRBV30 to TRBJ2-2; D remains ambiguous. Deletions cut 1 base from V and 6 bases from J, with 15 bases between. Per germline, CDR1 GTSNPN and CDR2 SVGIG (reference sequence). CDR3 length equals 15 residues. The CDR3 DNA sequence: TGTGCCTGGAGTGCCCCCCCTTTCGTCCCCGGGGAGCTGTTTTTT. It yields the protein CAWSAPPFVPGELFF.

This chain connects TRBV6-5 to TRBJ1-2; D possibly corresponds to TRBD1 (5 bases). V was shortened by 2 bases and J by 2 bases, with 9 bases between the two germline ends. Germline V gives CDR1 MNHEY, CDR2 SVGAGI. The length of the CDR3 is 14 residues. The CDR3 reads CASSYGGGNYGYTF. CDR3 coding DNA: TGTGCCAGCAGTTACGGTGGGGGGAACTATGGCTACACCTTC.

The genes are TRBV5-1 and TRBJ2-1; a possible D gene is TRBD2 (6 bases). The ends were cut back, 0 bases at V and 4 bases at J, with 11 bases in the middle. The CDR3 is 15 amino acids. Looked up from germline, CDR1 is SGHRS and CDR2 is YFSETQ. CDR3 region: CASSLGSGLYNEQFF. The CDR3 DNA follows: TGCGCCAGCAGCTTGGGGTCAGGACTATACAATGAGCAGTTCTTC.

V gene TRBV5-1 combines with J gene TRBJ2-7, with TRBD2 matching 10 bases. Looked up from germline, CDR1 is SGHRS and CDR2 is YFSETQ. The CDR3 has 19 amino acids. With V trimmed by 1 base and J by 0 bases, 13 bases remained unmatched. As DNA, the CDR3 is TGCGCCAGCAGCTTGTACGGAAGGGTCCCTAGCGGGAGCTCCTACGAGCAGTACTTC. Translated, it gives CASSLYGRVPSGSSYEQYF.

A single count supports this clone. This chain links TRBV5-4 with TRBJ1-1, with 7 bases aligning to TRBD1. The CDR3 runs 15 residues. With 3 bases clipped from V and 1 base from J, the junction kept 6 bases outside the gene matches. In germline, CDR1 is SGHNT, CDR2 YYREEE (reference sequence). In DNA form, the CDR3 reads TGTGCCAGCAGCTCACAAGGGGGCGCGAACACTGAAGCTTTCTTT. This gives the protein CASSSQGGANTEAFF. The full variable domain, rest sourced from reference TRBV5-4 and TRBJ1-1, is ETGVTQSPTHLIKTRGQQVTLRCSSQSGHNTVSWYQQALGQGPQFIFQYYREEENGRGNFPPRFSGLQFPNYSSELNVNALELDDSALYLCASSSQGGANTEAFFGQGTRLTVV.

The chain joins TRBV19 to TRBJ2-7, with TRBD1 identical over 7 bases. Trimming cost V 5 bases and J 0 bases; bases outside gene matches: 4. Germline V CDR1 and CDR2: LNHDA, SQIVND (reference sequence). CDR3 length equals 14 residues. The CDR3 sequence is CASSPRTGSYEQYF. CDR3 coding DNA: TGTGCCAGTAGTCCACGGACAGGCTCCTACGAGCAGTACTTC.

The chain carries TRBV29-1 and TRBJ2-1; D may be TRBD1 (5 bases). V lost 2 bases and J lost 3, with 20 bases in between. The CDR3 extends over 17 amino acids. The germline V gene has CDR1 SQVTM and CDR2 ANQGSEA. For the CDR3, the DNA is TGCAGCGTTGAAAAGGGGATAAAGGGATTAATCTACAATGAGCAGTTCTTC. The encoded protein is CSVEKGIKGLIYNEQFF.

The chain carries TRBV15 and TRBJ1-4; D might be TRBD1 (5 bases). The CDR3 spans 13 residues. The germline V and J ends were trimmed by 5 bases and 8 bases, with 12 bases remaining between them. Germline CDR1 LNHNV, CDR2 YYDKDF (reference sequence). The DNA of the CDR3 is TGTGCCACCAGCGGCAGGGCGGGGGAAAAACTGTTTTTT. It encodes CATSGRAGEKLFF.

The rearrangement links TRBV9 to TRBJ2-7; 9 bases line up with TRBD1. The V gene end was trimmed by 4 bases and the J gene end by 3 bases; junction bases not matched to a gene: 2. This CDR3 is 13 amino acids long. CDR1 is SGDLS, CDR2 YYNGEE, per germline. The CDR3: CASSPGQGYEQYF. Here the CDR3 DNA reads TGTGCCAGCAGCCCGGGACAGGGCTACGAGCAGTACTTC.

The chain has TRBV7-9 and TRBJ1-1; 9 bases are a match to TRBD1. The J segment lost 8 bases and the V segment lost 1 base, leaving 5 bases of the junction unmatched. This CDR3 has 14 residues. Germline V gene sequence: CDR1 SEHNR, CDR2 FQNEAQ (reference sequence). The CDR3, as DNA: TGTGCCAGCAGCTTAGGGGGGACAGGGACCGAAGCTTTCTTT. Translation gives CASSLGGTGTEAFF.

The chain recombines TRBV9 with TRBJ2-7; 10 bases map to TRBD2. Trimming removed 2 bases from V and 2 bases from J; junction bases left unmatched: 4. The CDR3 totals 15 residues. Germline assignment: CDR1 SGDLS and CDR2 YYNGEE. The CDR3 reads CASSVSLAGPYEQYF. The CDR3 nucleotides are TGTGCCAGCAGCGTTTCACTAGCGGGACCCTACGAGCAGTACTTC.

This chain connects TRBV28 to TRBJ1-2, with D unresolved. Trimming took off 5 bases at V and 8 bases at J, with 6 bases between the two ends. Germline V gene sequence: CDR1 MDHEN, CDR2 SYDVKM. The CDR3 runs 10 residues. CDR3 nucleotides: TGTGCCAGCAGTGGGGAGGGCTACACCTTC. This sequence encodes CASSGEGYTF.

In this sample, this clone turned up a few times. The rearrangement joins TRBV7-8 to TRBJ2-3, with D tentatively TRBD2 (6 bases). This CDR3 is built from 16 residues. Germline-derived CDR1 and CDR2 are SGHVS and FQNEAQ. V was clipped by 1 base and J by 4 bases, with 15 bases between them. In DNA, the CDR3 is TGTGCCAGCAGCTTAGGTACGGGAGTAAGGGCAGATACGCAGTATTTT. Its protein is CASSLGTGVRADTQYF.

The V call is TRBV7-8, the J call TRBJ2-1; unclear D gene. Trimming stripped 3 bases from V and 6 bases from J, with 15 bases between. The CDR3 contains 15 residues. Germline V lookup: CDR1 SGHVS, CDR2 FQNEAQ. The CDR3 region is CASSLSNRDINEQFF. The CDR3 DNA sequence: TGTGCCAGCAGCTTGTCTAATCGAGATATCAATGAGCAGTTCTTC. The full variable domain, rest sourced from reference TRBV7-8 and TRBJ2-1, is GAGVSQSPRYKVAKRGQDVALRCDPISGHVSLFWYQQALGQGPEFLTYFQNEAQLDKSGLPSDRFFAERPEGSVSTLKIQRTQQEDSAVYLCASSLSNRDINEQFFGPGTRLTVL.

V is TRBV9 and J is TRBJ2-3; unclear D gene. Germline-derived CDR1 and CDR2 are SGDLS and YYNGEE. Trimming pared 7 bases from V and 0 bases from J, leaving 6 bases between. The CDR3 consists of 12 residues. The CDR3 DNA reads as TGTGCCAGCGCAGTTAGCACAGATACGCAGTATTTT. Protein sequence: CASAVSTDTQYF.

The chain combines TRBV10-1 with TRBJ1-1; perhaps TRBD1 as D (6 bases). Germline CDR1 is WNHNN and CDR2 is SYGVQD (reference sequence). This CDR3 is built from 13 residues. With 8 bases removed from V and 0 bases from J, the gap between germline ends came to 10 bases. CDR3 loop: CASSGQVNTEAFF. The CDR3 DNA is TGCGCCAGCTCGGGACAAGTGAACACTGAAGCTTTCTTT.

The chain couples TRBV9 to TRBJ2-6; D may be TRBD1 (6 bases). This CDR3 is built from 18 residues. Trimming cost V 3 bases and J 0 bases, with 16 bases left between them. CDR1 SGDLS and CDR2 YYNGEE come from the germline V gene. The CDR3 nucleotides are TGTGCCAGCAGCGGACGACAGGCCGAATTCTCTGGGGCCAACGTCCTGACTTTC. Translation: CASSGRQAEFSGANVLTF.

The chain couples TRBV10-3 to TRBJ2-2; weak D call: TRBD1 (6 bases). CDR3 length: 16 amino acids. Trimming removed 3 bases at V and 1 base at J, with 12 bases between. Germline V gene data show CDR1 as ENHRY and CDR2 as SYGVKD. This CDR3 reads CAISDLGQQNTGELFF. DNA for the CDR3: TGTGCCATCAGTGATTTAGGACAGCAGAACACCGGGGAGCTGTTTTTT.

The J gene is TRBJ1-1, the V gene TRBV5-4; D is unresolved. Germline CDR1 and CDR2: SGHNT and YYREEE (reference sequence). Trimming took off 1 base at V and 4 bases at J, with 8 bases between the two ends. The CDR3 contains 13 residues. The chain's CDR3 is CASSLMRGTEAFF. The CDR3 nucleotides read TGTGCCAGCAGCTTGATGCGGGGCACTGAAGCTTTCTTT.

This chain uses TRBV28 with TRBJ1-2; a possible D gene is TRBD1 (6 bases). V gave up 10 bases and J gave up 4 bases, with 19 bases separating them. Germline V gene sequence: CDR1 MDHEN, CDR2 SYDVKM. CDR3 length: 14 amino acids. The CDR3 nucleotides are TGTGCCACCCGAAAACAGGGATTCGTCTATGGCTACACCTTC. It codes for CATRKQGFVYGYTF.

The rearrangement links TRBV29-1 to TRBJ2-7; 11 nucleotides line up with TRBD1. Germline V gene lookup returns CDR1 SQVTM and CDR2 ANQGSEA. This CDR3 contains 14 residues. Trimming at V came to 6 bases and at J to 1 base, leaving 5 bases not matched to a gene. The CDR3: CSVAGTGGSYEQYF. In nucleotides, the CDR3 is TGCAGCGTAGCCGGGACAGGGGGATCCTACGAGCAGTACTTC.